This T cell receptor (beta chain) was recorded in a study of regulatory T cells in long-lasting Graves disease. Study context: The term persistent Graves' disease signified upward of 5 years on antithyroid drugs with positive TSH receptor antibodies.

Time point in this sample: persistent/refractory GD, antithyroid drugs over 5 years with positive TRAb. RNA extracted from PBMCs served as the sequencing template. Study-level findings and limits: The study found persistent patients shared more public clonotypes (around 2,500) than new patients (over 900). Sample size was small, which may have lowered accuracy. Exclusively peripheral blood, rather than thyroid tissue, was studied.

CDR3-region Arm-PCR and iRepertoire HTBI primers produced the TCR beta libraries. Each CDR3 protein is one row after TCRdb ran MiXCR on the multiplex PCR reads. This sample has approximately 350,000 distinct CDR3 sequences, with about 23% found just once. The CDR3 loop spans 15 amino acids. CDR1 and CDR2 from the germline V gene are MDHEN and SYDVKM. J lost 3 bases, V lost 6 bases, and 9 bases had no gene match. Ten or more counts support this clonotype. The antigen is undetermined. This TCR was sampled from a woman in her thirties or forties with Graves disease. This rearrangement joins TRBV28 to TRBJ1-1; 8 bases match TRBD1. The material sequenced was peripheral blood mononuclear cells (PBMCs), taken when the disease was refractory, from a patient treated with antithyroid drugs. Here the CDR3 DNA reads TGTGCCAGCAGCCCCAGACAGGGGACGTACACTGAAGCTTTCTTT. Protein: CASSPRQGTYTEAFF.